These 27 T cell receptor beta chains were sequenced from one sample in a study of siplizumab effects on memory and regulatory T cells. Sequencing used immunoSEQ multiplex PCR; TCRdb keeps in-frame clones, though not all of them. The table includes about 120,000 clones, 93% detected once. The sequencing input was non-Treg CD4+ T cells sorted from blood. These TCRs come from a human donor in good health.

The J gene is TRBJ2-2, the V gene TRBV29-1, with TRBD1 identical over 7 bases. The trim removed 5 bases at V and 0 bases at J, leaving 3 bases unmatched. The germline gives CDR1 SQVTM, CDR2 ANQGSEA. The CDR3 length is 14 residues. The CDR3 loop reads CSVSDRANTGELFF. The CDR3, as DNA: TGCAGCGTTTCAGACAGGGCGAACACCGGGGAGCTGTTTTTT.

The gene calls are TRBV5-1 and TRBJ1-6, with D perhaps TRBD1 (6 bases). The CDR3 runs 15 residues. Trimming removed 4 bases from V and 3 bases from J, with 11 bases in between. Per germline, CDR1 SGHRS and CDR2 YFSETQ. The CDR3 sequence is CASSRDIHYNSPLHF. In DNA form, the CDR3 reads TGCGCCAGCAGCCGGGACATACACTATAATTCACCCCTCCACTTT.

The chain joins TRBV7-9 to TRBJ2-3; 8 nucleotides agree with TRBD1. The CDR3 covers 16 residues. After removal of 2 bases from V and 1 base from J, the junction contained 5 bases not matched to a gene. From germline, CDR1 is SEHNR and CDR2 FQNEAQ (reference sequence). CDR3 coding DNA: TGTGCCAGCAGCTTACAGGGGGCGCCTGGCACAGATACGCAGTATTTT. Encoded protein: CASSLQGAPGTDTQYF.

The chain is built from TRBV28 and TRBJ1-5; maybe TRBD1 (6 bases). V gave up 6 bases and J gave up 2 bases, with 23 bases separating them. This CDR3 comprises 18 residues. Germline CDR1 is MDHEN and CDR2 is SYDVKM. The CDR3 coding sequence is TGTGCCAGCAGGTCACCCGTCTCCGGGGGGCTCGGCAATCAGCCCCAGCATTTT. Protein: CASRSPVSGGLGNQPQHF.

V usage is TRBV4-1 and J usage is TRBJ1-1; 7 nucleotides line up with TRBD1. The CDR3 extends over 16 amino acids. In germline, CDR1 is MGHRA, CDR2 YSYEKL. After removal of 4 bases from V and 5 bases from J, the junction contained 13 bases not matched to a gene. CDR3 in amino acids: CASSRTYRQGWTEAFF. DNA for the CDR3: TGCGCCAGCAGCCGAACCTATAGACAGGGTTGGACTGAAGCTTTCTTT.

The V gene is TRBV25-1, the J gene TRBJ1-3; 7 bases match TRBD1. From germline, CDR1 is MGHDK and CDR2 SYGVNS. There are 14 residues in the CDR3. J gave up 0 bases and V 6 bases, and 2 bases lay outside the gene matches. The chain's CDR3 is CASRGTASGNTIYF. In DNA form, the CDR3 reads TGTGCCAGCAGAGGGACAGCCTCTGGAAACACCATATATTTT.

The J gene is TRBJ2-5, the V gene TRBV27; no firm D call. V shed 4 bases and J shed 2 bases, with 5 bases lying between them. This CDR3 comprises 12 residues. Germline loops: CDR1 MNHEY, CDR2 SMNVEV (reference sequence). CDR3 sequence: CASSYPQETQYF. The CDR3 nucleotides read TGTGCCAGCAGTTATCCGCAAGAGACCCAGTACTTC.

This clone was seen a single time. J is TRBJ2-5 and V is TRBV11-3; no firm D call. Trimming shortened V by 1 base and J by 2 bases, and 11 bases separated the two germline ends. Germline V lookup: CDR1 SGHNT, CDR2 YENEEA. The CDR3 consists of 15 residues. This chain's CDR3 is CASSLGLSRQETQYF. CDR3 nucleotides: TGTGCCAGCAGCTTAGGTCTGTCGCGTCAAGAGACCCAGTACTTC.

This chain links TRBV27 with TRBJ2-1, with D hard to call. Trimming left V 7 bases short and J 1 base short, with 17 bases between. Germline values: CDR1 MNHEY, CDR2 SMNVEV (reference sequence). This CDR3 is 16 amino acids long. CDR3 amino acids: CASTSGSGDSYNEQFF. In nucleotides, the CDR3 is TGTGCCAGCACCTCCGGCAGTGGGGATTCCTACAATGAGCAGTTCTTC.

J is TRBJ1-5 and V is TRBV6-5; D gene uncertain. Per germline, CDR1 MNHEY and CDR2 SVGAGI. This CDR3 has 13 residues. V dropped 6 bases and J dropped 7 bases, with 13 bases sitting between them. CDR3 DNA sequence: TGTGCCAGCAGGTTGGGGTTGGGGCAGCCCCAGCATTTT. Its protein product is CASRLGLGQPQHF.

This clone was seen a few times. The rearrangement joins TRBV30 to TRBJ2-7; 8 bases are a match to TRBD2. Trimming at V came to 2 bases and at J to 6 bases, leaving 9 bases not matched to a gene. The CDR3 totals 14 residues. In germline, CDR1 is GTSNPN, CDR2 SVGIG (reference sequence). DNA of the CDR3: TGTGCCTGGAGTCCGGCGGGACTAGGATCCGAGCAGTACTTC. It codes for CAWSPAGLGSEQYF.

The chain joins TRBV6-1 to TRBJ1-3, with D unclear. This CDR3 is 14 amino acids long. Looked up from germline, CDR1 is MNHNS and CDR2 is SASEGT. V was pared by 5 bases and J by 4 bases, with 12 bases between. CDR3 DNA: TGTGCCAGCAGTCATCAAGGGCAAGGAAACACCATATATTTT. Amino acids: CASSHQGQGNTIYF.

This clone showed up just once. This chain uses TRBV28 with TRBJ1-5; no reliable D call. The CDR3 contains 15 residues. The germline gives CDR1 MDHEN, CDR2 SYDVKM. Deletions cut 1 base from V and 4 bases from J, with 11 bases between. CDR3 sequence reads: CASSLSSGGNQPQHF. CDR3 nucleotides: TGTGCCAGCAGTTTATCGAGCGGCGGAAATCAGCCCCAGCATTTT.

CDR3 in amino acids: CASSLALGVGFF. CDR3 sequence (DNA): TGTGCCAGCAGCTTAGCACTCGGGGTCGGCTTCTTT. The chain combines TRBV7-2 with TRBJ1-1; D is ambiguous. Per germline, CDR1 SGHTA and CDR2 FQGNSA. The CDR3 covers 12 residues. Between the trimmed V and J ends, which lost 0 bases and 14 bases, there was a span of 13 bases.

This clone was seen only once. This rearrangement joins TRBV7-2 to TRBJ2-1; no definite D call. Trimming removed 1 base from V and 9 bases from J, with 10 bases in between. The germline gives CDR1 SGHTA, CDR2 FQGNSA. The CDR3 is made up of 13 amino acids. This CDR3 reads CASSLVGAREQFF. CDR3 in DNA: TGTGCCAGCAGCTTAGTCGGCGCCCGTGAGCAGTTCTTC.

The chain couples TRBV18 to TRBJ1-2, with TRBD1 as a possible D gene (5 bases). This CDR3 has 14 amino acids. V was trimmed by 7 bases and J by 8 bases, leaving 20 bases between them. The germline CDR1 and CDR2 sequences are KGHSH and LQKENI. Here the CDR3 reads CASYKWGSSGGYTF. The CDR3 DNA follows: TGTGCCAGCTATAAGTGGGGCAGCTCTGGGGGCTACACCTTC.

This clone appeared once. The V gene is TRBV7-8, the J gene TRBJ2-3; D possibly matches TRBD1 or TRBD2 (5 bases each). V was trimmed by 1 base and J by 8 bases, leaving 16 bases between them. Germline V gene data show CDR1 as SGHVS and CDR2 as FQNEAQ. CDR3 length: 15 amino acids. The CDR3 DNA follows: TGTGCCAGCAGCTTAGTACTCGGGGTTGGGGGTACGCAGTATTTT. This encodes CASSLVLGVGGTQYF.

The chain carries TRBV4-2 and TRBJ2-2; 8 bases are a match to TRBD2. Unmatched junction bases numbered 8, after V lost 1 base and J lost 1 base. The CDR3 totals 18 residues. In germline, CDR1 is LGHNA, CDR2 YNFKEQ. CDR3 sequence (DNA): TGTGCCAGCAGCCAAGTACTTTTGGCGGGGGGGAACACCGGGGAGCTGTTTTTT. Translated, it gives CASSQVLLAGGNTGELFF.

The chain joins TRBV19 to TRBJ2-2, with D unclear. This CDR3 is built from 15 residues. V was shortened by 6 bases and J by 0 bases, with 11 bases between the two germline ends. Germline CDR1 is LNHDA and CDR2 is SQIVND (reference sequence). CDR3 sequence reads: CASRRPSANTGELFF. The CDR3 nucleotides are TGTGCCAGTAGAAGGCCGAGCGCGAACACCGGGGAGCTGTTTTTT.

This clone was seen a single time. This chain joins TRBV7-7 and TRBJ1-3; D not resolved. The CDR3 covers 14 residues. The germline V and J ends were trimmed by 5 bases and 4 bases, with 12 bases remaining between them. The germline V gene has CDR1 SSHAT and CDR2 FNYEAQ (reference sequence). Here the CDR3 reads CASSPSGSGNTIYF. In DNA form, the CDR3 reads TGTGCCAGCAGCCCGAGTGGGTCGGGAAACACCATATATTTT.

J is TRBJ2-5 and V is TRBV5-1; D is ambiguous. Trimming took off 4 bases at V and 3 bases at J, with 4 bases between the two ends. There are 11 residues in the CDR3. Germline V gives CDR1 SGHRS, CDR2 YFSETQ. This chain's CDR3 is CASSAEETQYF. In nucleotides, the CDR3 is TGCGCCAGCAGCGCGGAAGAGACCCAGTACTTC.

The rearrangement joins TRBV5-5 to TRBJ2-6; D not certain. This CDR3 spans 15 amino acids. The germline V gene has CDR1 SGHKS and CDR2 YYEKEE (reference sequence). Trimming cost V 1 base and J 0 bases, with 5 bases left between them. CDR3 region: CASSLIGSGANVLTF. The CDR3 DNA sequence: TGTGCCAGCAGCTTGATCGGCTCTGGGGCCAACGTCCTGACTTTC.

J is TRBJ1-5 and V is TRBV28; possibly TRBD1 for D (5 bases). V lost 7 bases and J 5 bases, leaving 15 bases between the germline ends. CDR1 and CDR2 from the germline V gene are MDHEN and SYDVKM. The CDR3 covers 14 residues. This CDR3 is CASKGPGGYQPQHF. The CDR3, as DNA: TGTGCCAGCAAGGGACCCGGGGGTTATCAGCCCCAGCATTTT.

This chain uses TRBV4-1 with TRBJ1-2; a weak D match, TRBD1 (6 bases). The CDR3 has 16 amino acids. From germline, CDR1 is MGHRA and CDR2 YSYEKL. The germline V and J ends were trimmed by 7 bases and 3 bases, with 21 bases remaining between them. CDR3 residues: CASTFLGGSLDYGYTF. CDR3 coding DNA: TGCGCCAGCACCTTCCTAGGGGGGTCACTTGACTATGGCTACACCTTC.

The chain joins TRBV10-1 to TRBJ1-3; D is unresolved. The CDR3 is 14 amino acids. The germline V gene encodes CDR1 WNHNN and CDR2 SYGVQD (reference sequence). V lost 5 bases, J lost 0 bases, and 8 bases lay in between. CDR3 bases: TGCGCCAGCAGTCCAAACCCCTCTGGAAACACCATATATTTT. It encodes CASSPNPSGNTIYF.

This chain links TRBV11-2 with TRBJ1-2; possibly TRBD1 for D (5 bases). The CDR3 length is 13 residues. V lost 5 bases to trimming and J lost 3 bases, with 10 bases between them. CDR1 SGHAT and CDR2 FQNNGV come from the germline V gene. CDR3 nucleotides: TGTGCCAGCAGCACCCGACAGCACTATGGCTACACCTTC. Amino acids: CASSTRQHYGYTF.

This rearrangement joins TRBV7-7 to TRBJ2-3; no clear D gene. The CDR3 has 13 amino acids. From germline, CDR1 is SSHAT and CDR2 FNYEAQ (reference sequence). Trimming removed 2 bases from V and 5 bases from J, with 8 bases in between. DNA of the CDR3: TGTGCCAGCAGCTTACGAGCCCAAGATACGCAGTATTTT. Its translation is CASSLRAQDTQYF.